The 14 T cell receptor beta chains below all came from one sample that was sequenced in a study of blood T cell repertoires in COVID-19. Generated by immunoSEQ multiplex PCR, the TCRdb table keeps only in-frame clones and is missing some. This table has around 140,000 clones, roughly 88% appearing once. The sample was peripheral blood. Receptor source: a human donor in a cohort sampled during active COVID-19.

The chain joins TRBV9 to TRBJ2-5; TRBD2 matches 15 bases. The germline CDR1 and CDR2 sequences are SGDLS and YYNGEE. The CDR3 contains 15 residues. The V gene end was trimmed by 3 bases and the J gene end by 5 bases; junction bases not matched to a gene: 2. The DNA of the CDR3 is TGTGCCAGCAGCGCGGGGACTAGCGGGGGGGAGACCCAGTACTTC. Translating gives CASSAGTSGGETQYF.

This clone was seen a handful of times. This chain links TRBV4-2 with TRBJ1-6; TRBD1 agrees at 7 bases. V lost 8 bases to trimming and J lost 4 bases; unmatched junction nucleotides: 2. From germline, CDR1 is LGHNA and CDR2 YNFKEQ. The CDR3 spans 13 residues. This CDR3 reads CASSTGYNSPLHF. In DNA form, the CDR3 reads TGTGCCAGCTCGACAGGGTATAATTCACCCCTCCACTTT.

The chain has TRBV5-1 and TRBJ2-1, with 10 bases fitting TRBD2. This CDR3 is 17 amino acids long. V dropped 3 bases and J dropped 1; count of bases not matched to a gene: 7. The germline CDR1 and CDR2 sequences are SGHRS and YFSETQ. DNA of the CDR3: TGCGCCAGCAGCTGGGTGGGGGGACTAGCGTCCTACAATGAGCAGTTCTTC. The encoded protein is CASSWVGGLASYNEQFF.

The J gene is TRBJ2-1, the V gene TRBV21-1; the D call in the table, TRBD2, was not verified against the DNA. TRBV21-1 is a pseudogene segment. This CDR3 contains 19 residues. The CDR3 region has the DNA TGTGCCAGCAGCAAAGACGAGACTAGCGGGGGGGCCGGCTACAATGAGCAGTTCTTC. This gives the protein CASSKDETSGGAGYNEQFF.

The chain uses TRBV7-9 and TRBJ1-1, with 8 nucleotides matching TRBD1. The CDR3 covers 14 residues. Losses at the gene ends were 5 bases for V and 4 bases for J; bases not matched to a gene: 6. Germline V gene lookup returns CDR1 SEHNR and CDR2 FQNEAQ (reference sequence). CDR3 sequence (DNA): TGTGCCAGCAGCCCGTCAGGGGGCTCCACTGAAGCTTTCTTT. It yields the protein CASSPSGGSTEAFF.

The chain links TRBV7-9 to TRBJ2-5; no clear D. The CDR3 has 14 amino acids. Germline V gives CDR1 SEHNR, CDR2 FQNEAQ (reference sequence). The V and J ends lost 5 bases and 1 base respectively, with 11 bases between them. The CDR3 sequence is CASSDPGSQETQYF. For the CDR3, the DNA is TGTGCCAGCAGCGACCCAGGCAGCCAAGAGACCCAGTACTTC.

The chain combines TRBV5-5 with TRBJ1-2; 8 nucleotides match TRBD1. V was pared by 0 bases and J by 4 bases, with 5 bases of the junction left unmatched. Germline CDR1 and CDR2: SGHKS and YYEKEE (reference sequence). The CDR3 loop spans 15 amino acids. The CDR3 protein is CASSLADRAGYGYTF. CDR3 sequence (DNA): TGTGCCAGCAGCTTGGCGGACAGGGCTGGCTATGGCTACACCTTC.

The chain is built from TRBV13 and TRBJ1-2; TRBD1 agrees at 8 bases. V gave up 5 bases and J gave up 5 bases; unmatched junction bases: 4. The CDR3 is made up of 13 amino acids. Germline V gene data show CDR1 as PRHDT and CDR2 as FYEKMQ (reference sequence). The CDR3 loop reads CASSNRGVYGYTF. DNA for the CDR3: TGTGCCAGCAGCAACAGGGGGGTATATGGCTACACCTTC.

V is TRBV27 and J is TRBJ1-2, with 7 positions matching TRBD1. Unmatched junction bases numbered 8, after V lost 4 bases and J lost 6 bases. The germline V gene encodes CDR1 MNHEY and CDR2 SMNVEV (reference sequence). The CDR3 is 14 residues long. The CDR3 spells CASSSFLQGNGYTF. Here the CDR3 DNA reads TGTGCCAGCAGTTCCTTTTTACAGGGGAATGGCTACACCTTC.

The gene calls are TRBV27 and TRBJ1-4, with 7 bases that match TRBD1. CDR3 length: 14 amino acids. V was pared by 5 bases and J by 8 bases, with 8 bases of the junction left unmatched. Germline V CDR1 and CDR2: MNHEY, SMNVEV (reference sequence). CDR3 nucleotides: TGTGCCAGCAGTCCCCGTCGAGGGGGCGAAAAACTGTTTTTT. Translated, it gives CASSPRRGGEKLFF.

The chain employs TRBV4-2 and TRBJ2-3; D remains unclear. The germline V gene encodes CDR1 LGHNA and CDR2 YNFKEQ. Deletions cut 4 bases from V and 7 bases from J, with 12 bases between. The CDR3 loop spans 13 amino acids. The CDR3 loop is CASSRDSPYTQYF. The DNA of the CDR3 is TGTGCCAGCAGCCGAGACTCCCCCTATACGCAGTATTTT.

V and J are TRBV19 and TRBJ2-3; perhaps TRBD1 as D (6 bases). Germline-derived CDR1 and CDR2 are LNHDA and SQIVND (reference sequence). The CDR3 runs to 15 residues. The V and J ends lost 4 bases and 2 bases respectively, with 13 bases between them. Written as DNA, the CDR3 is TGTGCCAGTAGTAGGCAGGGGCTTTACACAGATACGCAGTATTTT. Translation: CASSRQGLYTDTQYF.

The CDR3 coding sequence is TGTGCCATCAGTGGAGGGGGGGCCGGCACTGAAGCTTTCTTT. As protein: CAISGGGAGTEAFF. The chain recombines TRBV10-3 with TRBJ1-1, with D tentatively TRBD1 (6 bases). Trimming took 4 bases from V and 4 from J, leaving 13 bases between them. Germline CDR1 ENHRY, CDR2 SYGVKD. The CDR3 extends over 14 amino acids.

The chain joins TRBV24-1 to TRBJ2-2, with 13 positions matching TRBD2. With 5 bases clipped from V and 0 bases from J, the junction kept 2 bases outside the gene matches. Germline V gives CDR1 KGHDR, CDR2 SFDVKD. The CDR3 loop spans 17 amino acids. CDR3 sequence (DNA): TGTGCCACCAGTGTACTAGCGGGGGGGCCGAACACCGGGGAGCTGTTTTTT. This sequence encodes CATSVLAGGPNTGELFF.